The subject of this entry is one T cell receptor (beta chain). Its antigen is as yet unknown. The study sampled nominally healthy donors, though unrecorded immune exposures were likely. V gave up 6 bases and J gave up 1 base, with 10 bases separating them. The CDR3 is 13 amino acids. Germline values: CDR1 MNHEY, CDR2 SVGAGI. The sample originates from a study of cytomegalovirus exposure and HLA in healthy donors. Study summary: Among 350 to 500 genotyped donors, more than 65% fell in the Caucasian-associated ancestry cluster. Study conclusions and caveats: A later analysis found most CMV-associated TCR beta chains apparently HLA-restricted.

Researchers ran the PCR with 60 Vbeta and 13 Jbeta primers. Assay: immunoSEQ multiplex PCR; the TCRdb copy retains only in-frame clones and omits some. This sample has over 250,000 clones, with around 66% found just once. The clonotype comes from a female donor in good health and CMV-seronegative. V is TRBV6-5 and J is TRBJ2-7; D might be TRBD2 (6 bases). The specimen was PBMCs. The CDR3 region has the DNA TGTGCCAGCAGCATAGCGGATTCCTACGAGCAGTACTTC. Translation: CASSIADSYEQYF.